The present T cell receptor beta chain was sequenced within a study of cytomegalovirus exposure and HLA in healthy donors. Study conclusions and caveats: Roughly uniform sequencing depth across donors was assumed, possibly incorrectly. V- and J-gene trimming of TCR beta was linked (in a later analysis) to a missense DCLRE1C variant.

Of note for this clone: Its specificity is not known.

The CDR3 contains 14 residues. Unmatched junction bases numbered 8, after V lost 6 bases and J lost 5 bases. CDR1 and CDR2 from the germline V gene are SEHNR and FQNEAQ (reference sequence). The study ran its PCR with 60 Vbeta and 13 Jbeta primers. Measured with immunoSEQ multiplex PCR; TCRdb has only the in-frame clones, and not every one. Seen in this sample are roughly 51,000 clones; the ten most common clones hold roughly 6.1%. The sequence was obtained from a male donor in good health and CMV-seropositive. What was sequenced was PBMCs. The genes are TRBV7-9 and TRBJ2-5; 8 bases match TRBD2. The CDR3 bases are TGTGCCAGCAGTCTGGCGGGGGGTTCGGAGACCCAGTACTTC. It translates to CASSLAGGSETQYF.